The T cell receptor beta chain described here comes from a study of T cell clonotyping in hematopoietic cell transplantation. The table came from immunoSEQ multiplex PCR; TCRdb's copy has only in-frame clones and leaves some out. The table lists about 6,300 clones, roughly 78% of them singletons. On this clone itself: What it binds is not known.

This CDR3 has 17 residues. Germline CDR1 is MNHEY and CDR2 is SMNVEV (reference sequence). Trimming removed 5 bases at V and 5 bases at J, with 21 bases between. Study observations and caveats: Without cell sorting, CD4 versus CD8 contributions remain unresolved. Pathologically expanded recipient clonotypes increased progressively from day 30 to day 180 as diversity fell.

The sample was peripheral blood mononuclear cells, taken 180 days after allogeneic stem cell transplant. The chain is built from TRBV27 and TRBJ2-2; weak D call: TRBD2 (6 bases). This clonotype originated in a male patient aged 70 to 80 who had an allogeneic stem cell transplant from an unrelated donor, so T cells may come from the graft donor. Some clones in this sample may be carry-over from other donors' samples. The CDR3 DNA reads TGTGCCAGCAGTCCCCCGGGACTCCGACGGTTGACCGGGGAGCTGTTTTTT. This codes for CASSPPGLRRLTGELFF.